What follows is one TCR beta chain and its context. TCRdb keeps only in-frame clones here, not all; method: immunoSEQ multiplex PCR. The sample holds under 130,000 clones; 90% to 95% are singletons and the top ten take 2% to 2.5%. This entry is derived from a study of T cell responses to AZD1222 COVID-19 vaccine. There are 16 residues in the CDR3. The gene calls are TRBV21-1 and TRBJ1-5; the table's D call TRBD1 went unverified against the DNA. TRBV21-1 is designated a pseudogene. Here the sequenced sample was peripheral blood, taken on day 0 of AZD1222 vaccination. This TCR came from an adult in good health. CDR3 DNA sequence: TGTGCCAGCACCACAATGGACAGGAAACCTAACAAGCCCCAGCATTTT. This gives the protein CASTTMDRKPNKPQHF.